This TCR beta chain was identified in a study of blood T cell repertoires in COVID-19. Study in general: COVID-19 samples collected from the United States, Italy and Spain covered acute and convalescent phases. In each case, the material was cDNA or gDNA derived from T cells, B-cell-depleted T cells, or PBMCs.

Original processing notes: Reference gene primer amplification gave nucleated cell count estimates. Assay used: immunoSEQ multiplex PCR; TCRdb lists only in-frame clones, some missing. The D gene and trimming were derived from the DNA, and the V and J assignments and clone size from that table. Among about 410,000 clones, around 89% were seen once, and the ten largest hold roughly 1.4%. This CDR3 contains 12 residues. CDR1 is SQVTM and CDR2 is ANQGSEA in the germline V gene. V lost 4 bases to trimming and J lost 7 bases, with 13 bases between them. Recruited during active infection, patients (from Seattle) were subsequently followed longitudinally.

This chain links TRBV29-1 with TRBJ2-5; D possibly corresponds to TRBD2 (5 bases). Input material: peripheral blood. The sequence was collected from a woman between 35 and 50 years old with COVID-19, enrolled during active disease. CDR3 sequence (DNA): TGCAGCGTTGCCGAGGGATTGGGGACCCAGTACTTC. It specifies CSVAEGLGTQYF.